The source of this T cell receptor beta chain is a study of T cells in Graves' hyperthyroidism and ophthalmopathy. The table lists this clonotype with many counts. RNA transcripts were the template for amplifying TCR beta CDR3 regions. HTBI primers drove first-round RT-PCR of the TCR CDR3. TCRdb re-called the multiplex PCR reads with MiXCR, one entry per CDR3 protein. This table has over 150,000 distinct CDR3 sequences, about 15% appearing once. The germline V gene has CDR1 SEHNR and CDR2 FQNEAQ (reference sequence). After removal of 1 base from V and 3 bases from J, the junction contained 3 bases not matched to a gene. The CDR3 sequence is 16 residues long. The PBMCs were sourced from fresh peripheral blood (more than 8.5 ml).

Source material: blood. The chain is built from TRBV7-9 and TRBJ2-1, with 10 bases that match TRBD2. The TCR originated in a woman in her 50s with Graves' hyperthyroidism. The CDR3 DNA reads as TGTGCCAGCAGCTTAGACGTAGCGGGAGGCTACAATGAGCAGTTCTTC. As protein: CASSLDVAGGYNEQFF.